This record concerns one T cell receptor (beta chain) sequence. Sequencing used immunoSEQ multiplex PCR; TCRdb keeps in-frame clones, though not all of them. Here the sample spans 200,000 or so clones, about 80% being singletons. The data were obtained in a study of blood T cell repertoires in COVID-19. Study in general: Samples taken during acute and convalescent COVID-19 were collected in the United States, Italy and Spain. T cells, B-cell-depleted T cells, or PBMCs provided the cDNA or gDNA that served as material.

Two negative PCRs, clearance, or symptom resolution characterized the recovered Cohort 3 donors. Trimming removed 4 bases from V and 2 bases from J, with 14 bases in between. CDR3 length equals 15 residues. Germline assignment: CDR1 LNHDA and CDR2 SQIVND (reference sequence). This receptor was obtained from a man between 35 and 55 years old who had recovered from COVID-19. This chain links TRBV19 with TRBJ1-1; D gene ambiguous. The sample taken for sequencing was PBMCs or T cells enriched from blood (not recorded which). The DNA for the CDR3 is TGTGCCAGTAGTAGCGTTTGGGGAGGTAACACTGAAGCTTTCTTT. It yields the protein CASSSVWGGNTEAFF.